These 10 T cell receptor beta chains came from one sample sequenced in a study of blood T cell repertoires in COVID-19. Here immunoSEQ multiplex PCR was the method, and the copy in TCRdb shows in-frame clones only, minus some. Altogether approximately 220,000 clones are present, 80% to 90% being singletons, with the ten largest covering 3.5% to 5%. Sequencing was performed on peripheral blood. These receptors all stem from a man in his fifties with acute or convalescent COVID-19.

V usage is TRBV5-6 and J usage is TRBJ1-1, with 9 bases that match TRBD1. The CDR3 runs 17 residues. Trimming cost V 2 bases and J 3 bases; bases outside gene matches: 11. CDR1 SGHDT and CDR2 YYEEEE come from the germline V gene. In nucleotides, the CDR3 is TGTGCCAGCAGCTTCATCAACAGGGGGCGAGGGGACACTGAAGCTTTCTTT. It specifies CASSFINRGRGDTEAFF.

This rearrangement joins TRBV19 to TRBJ2-3; possible D gene TRBD2, 5 bases. V was trimmed by 3 bases and J by 2 bases, leaving 9 bases between them. Germline V gives CDR1 LNHDA, CDR2 SQIVND (reference sequence). The CDR3 sequence is 14 residues long. CDR3 protein: CASSITGFTDTQYF. The CDR3, as DNA: TGTGCCAGTAGTATTACGGGGTTCACAGATACGCAGTATTTT.

V and J are TRBV5-1 and TRBJ1-1; D not resolved. Trimming shortened V by 0 bases and J by 1 base, and 10 bases separated the two germline ends. The germline gives CDR1 SGHRS, CDR2 YFSETQ. This CDR3 contains 15 residues. CDR3 sequence (DNA): TGCGCCAGCAGCTTGGATCTGGGCCCGAACACTGAAGCTTTCTTT. It encodes CASSLDLGPNTEAFF. Full variable domain (remainder filled in from reference TRBV5-1 and TRBJ1-1): KAGVTQTPRYLIKTRGQQVTLSCSPISGHRSVSWYQQTPGQGLQFLFEYFSETQRNKGNFPGRFSGRQFSNSRSEMNVSTLELGDSALYLCASSLDLGPNTEAFFGQGTRLTVV.

The chain combines TRBV7-9 with TRBJ2-3; 12 bases match TRBD2. J was trimmed by 5 bases and V by 5 bases; bases with no gene match: 8. The CDR3 length is 16 residues. The germline V gene has CDR1 SEHNR and CDR2 FQNEAQ (reference sequence). The CDR3, as DNA: TGTGCCAGCAGCCCCCGGACTAGCGGGGTAGGAGATACGCAGTATTTT. Translation: CASSPRTSGVGDTQYF.

The chain carries TRBV5-1 and TRBJ2-7; 9 positions match TRBD1. With 3 bases clipped from V and 3 bases from J, the junction kept 4 bases outside the gene matches. Germline CDR1 SGHRS, CDR2 YFSETQ. This CDR3 spans 14 amino acids. CDR3 in amino acids: CASSSAGQGYEQYF. The CDR3 nucleotides are TGCGCCAGCAGCTCCGCGGGACAGGGCTACGAGCAGTACTTC. The whole variable domain, filled in from reference TRBV5-1 and TRBJ2-7, reads KAGVTQTPRYLIKTRGQQVTLSCSPISGHRSVSWYQQTPGQGLQFLFEYFSETQRNKGNFPGRFSGRQFSNSRSEMNVSTLELGDSALYLCASSSAGQGYEQYFGPGTRLTVT.

The gene calls are TRBV5-8 and TRBJ1-1; possibly TRBD1 for D (5 bases). V was pared by 5 bases and J by 7 bases, with 12 bases between. The CDR3 sequence is 12 residues long. The germline gives CDR1 SGHTS, CDR2 YDEGEE. CDR3 loop: CASSQGVGEAFF. In nucleotides, the CDR3 is TGTGCCAGCAGTCAAGGGGTCGGTGAAGCTTTCTTT. Using reference TRBV5-8 and TRBJ1-1 for the parts outside the CDR3, the full variable domain is EAGVTQSPTHLIKTRGQQATLRCSPISGHTSVYWYQQALGLGLQFLLWYDEGEERNRGNFPPRFSGRQFPNYSSELNVNALELEDSALYLCASSQGVGEAFFGQGTRLTVV.

This chain links TRBV4-2 with TRBJ2-3; D might be TRBD1 (7 bases). The CDR3 has 15 amino acids. Per germline, CDR1 LGHNA and CDR2 YNFKEQ. V was cut by 3 bases and J by 5 bases, with 15 bases left in between. The CDR3 loop is CASSHQGGVVDTQYF. CDR3 nucleotide sequence: TGTGCCAGCAGCCATCAGGGGGGCGTCGTAGATACGCAGTATTTT.

This clone was detected only once. V and J are TRBV20-1 and TRBJ1-1; possibly TRBD1 for D (5 bases). CDR1 is DFQATT and CDR2 is SNEGSKA in the germline V gene (reference sequence). Trimming removed 4 bases at V and 5 bases at J, with 14 bases between. The CDR3 has 13 residues. CDR3 sequence (DNA): TGCAGTGCTAATGACGGGGGAGGGACTGAAGCTTTCTTT. Protein: CSANDGGGTEAFF.

A few counts support this clone. The gene calls are TRBV2 and TRBJ2-1; 7 bases are shared with TRBD2. The J segment lost 7 bases and the V segment lost 6 bases, leaving 12 bases of the junction unmatched. This CDR3 comprises 15 residues. The germline V gene encodes CDR1 SNHLY and CDR2 FYNNEI. This chain's CDR3 is CASRYRRGGGNEQFF. The CDR3 nucleotides read TGTGCCAGCAGGTATCGGCGCGGGGGTGGGAATGAGCAGTTCTTC.

The V and J genes are TRBV5-6 and TRBJ1-4; 9 bases align to TRBD1. The germline gives CDR1 SGHDT, CDR2 YYEEEE. V was pared by 4 bases and J by 8 bases, with 18 bases of the junction left unmatched. The CDR3 is 18 amino acids. CDR3 protein: CASSRPQGALKGGEKLFF. As DNA, the CDR3 is TGTGCCAGCAGCCGCCCACAGGGGGCTTTAAAGGGAGGGGAAAAACTGTTTTTT.